This paragraph reports one TCR beta chain. Its target antigen remains unknown. The germline V gene (reference sequence) sets CDR1 to LNHDA and CDR2 to SQIVND. Germline trimming: 5 bases from V, 0 bases from J; junction bases outside gene matches: 7. There are 15 amino acids in the CDR3, from cysteine to phenylalanine inclusive. The only DNA kept is the CDR3, 45 bases in frame from the first base. The cohort comprised 550 to 700 healthy bone marrow donors. Cohort members were all nominally healthy when sampled, although unrecorded immune exposures were likely present. The donor tested CMV seronegative and was one of the 352 seronegative cohort members. Each donor provided a peripheral blood sample, and peripheral blood mononuclear cells were used for TCR beta sequencing. The Qiagen DNeasy Blood Extraction Kit was used to extract genomic DNA from the blood cell samples. This record belongs to a study of cytomegalovirus exposure and HLA in healthy donors (dated by TCRdb to the late 2010s). Broadly, across the study: In an earlier analysis of approximately 640 of the donors, under 300 Gb of sequence data and 100 million or so unique TCR beta sequences from 150 million to 200 million T cells were reported. In an earlier analysis of 500 to 650 of the donors, high-throughput TCR beta sequencing was used to judge whether each TCR beta V gene segment behaved as functional or pseudogenic. Besides the first cohort of around 670 subjects, a separate validation cohort made up of 120 different subjects was used. The study was designed to test whether signatures of past pathogen exposure could be identified by cataloging public T cell receptors. Donor age, sex, ethnicity and CMV serostatus were collected together with the repertoire data. The number of donors typed differed by locus, with about 629-640 for A, B, C, DRB1 and DQB1, approximately 500 for DQA1, about 610 for DPA1, and 472 for DPB1. Around 320 gigabases of sequencing data and some 85 million unique TCR sequences were included in an early release covering several hundred HLA-typed donors. To predict cytomegalovirus infection status, the study combined high-throughput TCR immunosequencing, statistical association of individual TCRs with disease status, and machine learning. All discovery cohort repertoires had been generated on a single sequencing platform. Genome-wide SNP genotypes for about 55% of the roughly 670 donors were used in a later genetic analysis, which treated that subset as a discovery cohort. Among a few hundred genotyped donors of the cohort, an average of 235,054 unique TCR beta nucleotide sequences were sequenced per donor, roughly 18% of them non-productive. Of the 300 to 500 genotyped donors, approximately 81% were placed in the genetic ancestry cluster associated with self-reported Caucasian donors. A later analysis re-analyzed previously published TCR beta repertoires from 600 to 850 donors and added high-resolution HLA genotyping to study TCR occurrence patterns. Both class I and class II loci were covered by HLA typing, at four-digit resolution. The study used immunosequencing to profile the T cell repertoires of more than 650 subjects and linked those repertoires to cytomegalovirus serostatus. Rather than using new phenotypic data, the later analysis identified candidate immune exposures from TCR beta sequences and from how often those sequences occurred across donors. Four to six DR-DQ haplotypes were handled as single units for association and clustering, since linkage in the cohort was strong.

On the study overall, not on this receptor specifically: The sequencing pipeline was judged likely to have produced a cluster of highly shared sequence variants as a technical artifact. A further reported finding was that TCR beta sequences accurately predicted the HLA-A and HLA-B alleles for most subjects in the first cohort. A few of the identified cytomegalovirus-associated TCR beta chains were confirmed in vitro to be specific for cytomegalovirus antigens. Presence/absence analyses assumed roughly uniform sequencing depth across donors, an assumption that may not hold. Because HLA typing was unavailable for some donors at each locus, only the typed subset was used in association tests. The only immune exposure information available for the cohort was CMV serostatus. The earlier analysis of about 600 of the donors excluded over 15 rarely observed V segments, including chromosome 9 orphons, because counts were too low. Most TCR sequences were observed very rarely across donors, whereas some public TCRs were present in many individuals. A later analysis found that most CMV-associated TCR beta chains appeared HLA-restricted, with HLA associations seemingly driven largely by CMV exposure. The authors suggested that the approach could potentially be extended to other disease states and immunological phenotypes. The classifier was reported to diagnose cytomegalovirus status with high specificity and sensitivity in both the original and validation cohorts. In an earlier analysis of around 600 of the donors, most TCR beta V segments appeared in productive rearrangements about 87% or about 30% of the time, broadly matching IMGT annotations. When HLA alleles, especially DR and DQ, strongly co-occurred, attributing TCR associations to individual alleles was difficult. Correlated functional status among segregating V segments might be attributable to linkage disequilibrium, but an unknown experimental factor could not be ruled out. In a later analysis, TCR association rates were found to vary across HLA loci, with the most associated TCRs seen for DRB1 alleles and the fewest for HLA-C alleles. In a later analysis, HLA-associated TCR beta chains showed more clonal expansion and lower generation probabilities than non-associated chains that were equally common. Several of the top co-occurrence clusters appeared to be linked to parvovirus B19, influenza, CMV and Epstein-Barr virus, according to a later analysis. An association between a missense DCLRE1C variant and V-gene and J-gene trimming of TCR beta chains was found in a later genetic analysis and replicated in an independent cohort. In the study, around 150 TCR beta chains were listed as associated with cytomegalovirus. Some IMGT-functional V segments, including TRBV6-2 and TRBV6-3, could not be told apart with the 87-base-pair reads, so those segments were excluded. The cohort was sequenced for TCR beta chains only, and without alpha or paired-chain data the features that could be detected were limited. A later genetic analysis reported fewer N-insertions in productive TCRs among donors in an Asian-associated ancestry cluster than the 666-donor mean. A later analysis associated 15,000 to 20,000 TCR beta sequences with specific HLA alleles at a false discovery rate of 0.05.

The receptor library was made with the immunoSEQ multiplex PCR assay. For the multiplex PCR, a mixture combining 60 forward primers for TCR Vbeta segments and 13 reverse primers for TCR Jbeta segments was used. A multiplex PCR assay on genomic DNA amplified the CDR3 region of rearranged TCR beta genes. Amplified TCR beta libraries were sequenced as 87-base-pair reads on the Illumina HiSeq System. Concerning the study's data processing: A later analysis counted about 76 million unique TCR beta chains across the 666 repertoires, and roughly 9.9 million of these chains were shared by at least two donors. Raw reads were error-corrected and collapsed into unique sequences by a nearest-neighbor algorithm in which closely related sequences were merged to remove PCR and sequencing errors. To assign V, D and J gene segments, CDR3 sequences were aligned to IMGT reference sequences. For a sequence to be retained, at least a six-nucleotide match to both a V gene segment and a J gene segment was required. Rearrangements were called productive when the CDR3 lacked stop codons and stayed in frame with V and J; all others were non-productive. CDR3 was defined according to IMGT convention as the region running from the second conserved V-encoded cysteine to the conserved J-encoded phenylalanine. In an earlier analysis of around 540 of the donors, sequences lacking an unambiguous match to a single V gene segment were excluded. In an earlier analysis of 450 to 700 of the donors, V segments were called functional above 56.7% productive rearrangements and were called segregating when the between-donor standard deviation exceeded 5%. A statistical classification framework was built to diagnose cytomegalovirus status from the catalog of TCR beta chain sequences. V and J gene assignment, in a later analysis, came from comparing TCR nucleotide sequences with IMGT/GENE-DB human TR gene sequences. The TCRdist pipeline was used in a later analysis to assign CDR3 sequences and most-parsimonious VDJ recombination scenarios. In a later analysis, each TCR beta chain was defined by its CDR3 amino acid sequence together with its V-gene family, and reads lacking a unique V-gene family were excluded. In a later analysis, approximately 590 highly shared, low-generation-probability nucleotide sequences were removed to address suspected cross-contamination and a sequencing artifact. In a later analysis, a clonal expansion index for each public chain was calculated from normalized within-repertoire ranks of inferred template counts. A later analysis computed generation probabilities with a VDJ recombination model fitted to out-of-frame rearrangements, and checked the results against IGoR. In a later analysis, hypergeometric tests were used to score TCR-TCR, TCR-HLA and TCR-CMV co-occurrence, with a repertoire-size bias correction applied to TCR pairs. In a later analysis, false discovery rates were estimated by permuting HLA or CMV assignments 20 times. A later analysis grouped co-occurring TCRs with DBSCAN, adding TCRdist sequence similarity when clustering within HLA-allele-positive subsets. Repertoires with fewer than 30,000 or more than 120,000 public chains, plus five repertoires with anomalous nucleotide sharing, were excluded from co-occurrence clustering. The table was pulled from immuneACCESS by TCRdb, which kept in-frame rearrangements only. Such tables lose some clones; where checked, under half of the loss comes from unresolved V genes, and the rest has no known cause. D and trimming come from the DNA, and the V and J calls and clone size come from that table. The sample's clone listing holds about 96,000 clones. The leading ten clones occupy roughly 3.5% of the sample.

The chain is made from TRBV19 and TRBJ2-7, and 7 junctional nucleotides match TRBD1. Sequenced: PBMCs. The TCR was taken from a woman younger than 45 in good health and CMV-seronegative. In nucleotides, the sequence is TGTGCCAGTAGTCACTTACGGGACAGCTCCTACGAGCAGTACTTC. Its product reads: CASSHLRDSSYEQYF.